This T cell receptor (beta chain) was recorded in a study of identical twins. Using its own MiXCR run on the 5' RACE reads, TCRdb lists one record per CDR3 protein. The sample consists of hundreds of thousands of distinct CDR3 sequences, roughly 7.5% of them appearing once. The V and J ends lost 5 bases and 7 bases, in that order; junction bases with no gene match: 3. The CDR3 totals 15 residues. Germline CDR1 SGHAT, CDR2 FQNNGV. Another study also made use of these data, one on yellow fever vaccine responses in identical twins.

V gene TRBV11-2 combines with J gene TRBJ2-2, with 14 bases lining up with TRBD2. What was sequenced was memory (CD45RO+) T cells sorted from blood. The receptor's source is a woman under 30 in good health. The CDR3 DNA follows: TGTGCCAGCAGCCCAGGGACTAGCGGGAGCGGGGAGCTGTTTTTT. As protein: CASSPGTSGSGELFF.